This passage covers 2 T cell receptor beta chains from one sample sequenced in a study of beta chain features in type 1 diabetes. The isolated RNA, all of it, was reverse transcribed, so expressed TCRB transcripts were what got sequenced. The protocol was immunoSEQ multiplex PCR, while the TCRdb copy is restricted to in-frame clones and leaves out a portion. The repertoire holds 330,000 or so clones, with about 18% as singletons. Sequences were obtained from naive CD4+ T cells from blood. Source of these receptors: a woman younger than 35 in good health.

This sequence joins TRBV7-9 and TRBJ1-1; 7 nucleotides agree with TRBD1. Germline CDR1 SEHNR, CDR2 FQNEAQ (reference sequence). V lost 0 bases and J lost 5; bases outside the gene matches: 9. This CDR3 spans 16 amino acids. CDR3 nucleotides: TGTGCCAGCAGCTTAGCAGGAGGCAGGGGGGTTACTGAAGCTTTCTTT. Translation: CASSLAGGRGVTEAFF.

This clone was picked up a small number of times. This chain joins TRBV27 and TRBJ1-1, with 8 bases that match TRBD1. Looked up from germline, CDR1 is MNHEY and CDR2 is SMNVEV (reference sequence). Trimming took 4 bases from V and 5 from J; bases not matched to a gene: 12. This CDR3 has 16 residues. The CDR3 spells CASSSLGQGLGTEAFF. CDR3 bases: TGTGCCAGCAGTTCCCTCGGACAGGGTCTAGGGACTGAAGCTTTCTTT.